This T cell receptor beta chain was captured in a study of vaccination and CD4 T cells after COVID-19. The wider study: The stimulating agents, overlapping spike peptides, came from SARS-CoV-2, HCoV-NL63, HCoV-OC43 and HCoV-229E.

Sample treatment: roughly ten-day PBMC culture with coronavirus spike peptide pools or control peptides (ViraFEST assay). Germline V gene data show CDR1 as SGHAT and CDR2 as FQNNGV. V lost 4 bases, J lost 4 bases, and 3 bases stayed unmatched. CDR3 length: 14 amino acids. Oncomine TCR Beta short-read sequencing was applied to DNA from cultured CD4+ T cells. Each CDR3 protein is one row after TCRdb ran MiXCR on the PCR reads. Among 20,000 to 25,000 distinct CDR3 sequences, 60% were seen once, and the ten largest hold approximately 12%. Whole-study results and caveats: Convalescent patients had a median around 89% of reactive clones appearing only post-vaccination.

Comments on this clonotype: Its antigen is not known.

The source is a human donor who received a COVID-19 vaccine. This chain uses TRBV11-2 with TRBJ1-2; 10 nucleotides match TRBD1. Sequenced here: CD4+ T cells from blood, cultured in vitro, sampled after SARS-CoV-2 vaccination. The CDR3 protein is CASSWTGGSYGYTF. In DNA, the CDR3 is TGTGCCAGCAGCTGGACAGGGGGTTCCTATGGCTACACCTTC.